One and the same sample provided the 19 T cell receptor beta chains below, sequenced in a study of regulatory T cells in long-lasting Graves disease. CDR3 regions were amplified by Arm-PCR using iRepertoire HTBI primers to build TCR beta libraries. From the multiplex PCR reads, TCRdb called clonotypes with MiXCR, one entry per CDR3 protein. Of 400,000 to 500,000 distinct CDR3 sequences listed, about a sixth are singletons. Time point denoted: newly diagnosed GD, antithyroid drugs for less than 3 months. RNA from PBMCs was the source of the TCR library. This sample also belongs to another study, concerning T cells in Graves' hyperthyroidism and ophthalmopathy.

Material: peripheral blood mononuclear cells (PBMCs), obtained at new diagnosis, from a patient treated with antithyroid drugs. The receptor set was obtained from a young woman with Graves disease.

This clonotype was seen ten or more times. The DNA for the CDR3 is TGTGCCAGCAGTGAAGGGGCGGGGGGTGAGACCCAGTACTTC. Translated, it gives CASSEGAGGETQYF. The genes are TRBV6-1 and TRBJ2-5; 8 bases align to TRBD2. Trimming cost V 1 base and J 5 bases; bases outside gene matches: 3. The CDR3 length is 14 residues. Germline values: CDR1 MNHNS, CDR2 SASEGT.

This clonotype came up many times. The rearrangement links TRBV11-3 to TRBJ2-5; a weak D match, TRBD2 (6 bases). Germline lookup yields CDR1 SGHNT and CDR2 YENEEA. The V end was cut by 3 bases, the J end by 5 bases, with 16 bases between. CDR3 length: 15 residues. The CDR3 region is CASSFGTQEGETQYF. The CDR3 DNA follows: TGTGCCAGCAGCTTTGGCACGCAGGAGGGGGAGACCCAGTACTTC.

Remarks on this clonotype: This likely reflects a read error, since a far larger clone is one base away. V gene TRBV11-3 combines with J gene TRBJ1-1, with a possible D match to TRBD1 (6 bases). The V gene lost 1 base and the J gene lost 4 bases, with 22 bases spanning the gap. Germline V CDR1 and CDR2: SGHNT, YENEEA. The CDR3 consists of 18 residues. The CDR3 here is CASSLGVLAGVGGTEAFF. CDR3 nucleotides: TGTGCCAGCAGCTTAGGCGTTTTGGCAGGGGTAGGTGGCACTGAAGCTTTCTTT.

This clonotype has ten or more counts. The rearrangement uses TRBV7-2 and TRBJ1-5; 7 nucleotides agree with TRBD1. Germline V CDR1 and CDR2: SGHTA, FQGNSA. The CDR3 contains 14 residues. After removal of 4 bases from V and 3 bases from J, the junction contained 3 bases not matched to a gene. CDR3 protein: CASSWDSINQPQHF. For the CDR3, the DNA is TGTGCCAGCAGCTGGGACAGTATCAATCAGCCCCAGCATTTT.

This clonotype was recorded at least ten times. In DNA form, the CDR3 reads TGTGCCAGCAAATTGGGAGCCAGAACAGTTGCGTATTTT. This translates into CASKLGARTVAYF. The chain recombines TRBV12-3 or TRBV12-4 with TRBJ2-3; weak D call: TRBD2 (5 bases). Trimming removed 7 bases at V and 14 bases at J, with 22 bases between. The CDR3 totals 13 residues.

The V call is TRBV6-1, the J call TRBJ2-3; 7 bases fit TRBD1. The junction had 15 bases not matched to a gene; V was cut back by 6 bases and J by 0 bases. CDR3 size: 18 residues. Per the germline V gene, CDR1 is MNHNS and CDR2 is SASEGT. Here the CDR3 reads CASRAPGQPYSSTDTQYF. In nucleotides, the CDR3 is TGTGCCAGCAGGGCCCCGGGACAGCCCTATTCTAGCACAGATACGCAGTATTTT.

This clonotype was counted only a few times. The genes are TRBV9 and TRBJ1-1, with no clear D. The CDR3 contains 13 residues. Germline V gives CDR1 SGDLS, CDR2 YYNGEE. The V end was cut by 4 bases, the J end by 1 base, with 8 bases between. CDR3 coding DNA: TGTGCCAGCAGCCCATCAAAGAACACTGAAGCTTTCTTT. This encodes CASSPSKNTEAFF.

The chain is built from TRBV20-1 and TRBJ1-4; D uncertain. The CDR3 has 14 amino acids. V was shortened by 6 bases and J by 8 bases, with 19 bases between the two germline ends. Germline V gene data show CDR1 as DFQATT and CDR2 as SNEGSKA (reference sequence). In DNA form, the CDR3 reads TGCAGTGCCGCAGCCGGAGGACCTCGGGAAAAACTGTTTTTT. Translating gives CSAAAGGPREKLFF.

The rearrangement uses TRBV28 and TRBJ1-1, with D perhaps matching TRBD1 (5 bases). V lost 5 bases and J lost 6, with 16 bases in between. The V gene's germline CDR1 is MDHEN and CDR2 SYDVKM. There are 14 residues in the CDR3. The CDR3 DNA reads TGTGCCAGCAGTGCCCACCAGAAAGGGGCTGAAGCTTTCTTT. Translating it yields CASSAHQKGAEAFF.

This rearrangement joins TRBV30 to TRBJ2-7; 8 positions match TRBD2. Losses at the gene ends were 5 bases for V and 2 bases for J; bases not matched to a gene: 5. This CDR3 has 13 amino acids. Germline CDR1 GTSNPN, CDR2 SVGIG (reference sequence). This CDR3 reads CAWAGLVTYEQYF. In DNA, the CDR3 is TGTGCCTGGGCGGGACTAGTGACCTACGAGCAGTACTTC. The complete variable domain, with remaining parts taken from reference TRBV30 and TRBJ2-7, reads SQTIHQWPATLVQPVGSPLSLECTVEGTSNPNLYWYRQAAGRGLQLLFYSVGIGQISSEVPQNLSASRPQDRQFILSSKKLLLSDSGFYLCAWAGLVTYEQYFGPGTRLTVT.

This clonotype was counted only a few times. This rearrangement joins TRBV27 to TRBJ2-1, with 7 bases lining up with TRBD1. Germline CDR1 reads MNHEY; CDR2 reads SMNVEV (reference sequence). This CDR3 contains 14 residues. With V trimmed by 2 bases and J by 7 bases, 5 bases remained unmatched. CDR3 coding DNA: TGTGCCAGCAGTTTAACGAGGGGGCGGAATGAGCAGTTCTTC. This encodes CASSLTRGRNEQFF.

This clonotype has at least ten counts. The chain joins TRBV28 to TRBJ1-1, with a tentative D call TRBD1 (5 bases). Per germline, CDR1 MDHEN and CDR2 SYDVKM. V was shortened by 5 bases and J by 0 bases, with 16 bases between the two germline ends. The CDR3 consists of 16 residues. The CDR3 DNA reads TGTGCCAGCAGTCCCCGGACACCAAAGATGAACACTGAAGCTTTCTTT. This sequence encodes CASSPRTPKMNTEAFF.

This chain uses TRBV7-6 with TRBJ2-1; D not certain. The CDR3 has 15 amino acids. Germline V gene data show CDR1 as SGHVS and CDR2 as FNYEAQ. Trimming removed 2 bases from V and 5 bases from J, with 13 bases in between. The CDR3 loop is CASSLFALGNNEQFF. DNA of the CDR3: TGTGCCAGCAGCTTATTTGCTCTGGGTAACAATGAGCAGTTCTTC.

The CDR3 DNA reads as TGTGCCAGCAACTGGGGACAGGGCAATCAGCCCCAGCATTTT. Amino acid sequence: CASNWGQGNQPQHF. The J gene is TRBJ1-5, the V gene TRBV6-2 or TRBV6-3, with 8 nucleotides matching TRBD1. This CDR3 is 14 amino acids long. Germline loops: CDR1 MNHEY, CDR2 SVGEGT. J lost 2 bases, V lost 7 bases, and 4 bases had no gene match.

This clonotype has only a few counts. This sequence may be a read error, since a much larger clone differs from it by one base. The CDR3 nucleotides read TGTGCCTGGTTCGGATCGATTTACGAGCAGTACTTC. Residues: CAWFGSIYEQYF. The V gene is TRBV30, the J gene TRBJ2-7; D is undetermined. CDR3 length equals 12 residues. V lost 5 bases and J lost 4, with 12 bases in between. The germline CDR1 and CDR2 sequences are GTSNPN and SVGIG (reference sequence).

This clonotype was recorded a few times. This sequence joins TRBV18 and TRBJ1-5; possibly TRBD1 for D (6 bases). This CDR3 contains 18 residues. The germline CDR1 and CDR2 sequences are KGHSH and LQKENI. V shed 5 bases and J shed 1 base, with 21 bases lying between them. The CDR3 DNA is TGTGCCAGCTCAGCTATCCCCCTCCAGGGGAACAGCAATCAGCCCCAGCATTTT. As protein: CASSAIPLQGNSNQPQHF.

This clonotype was recorded many times. The J gene is TRBJ1-1, the V gene TRBV12-3 or TRBV12-4, with D possibly being TRBD1 (5 bases). The CDR3 is 12 residues long. V was clipped by 6 bases and J by 8 bases, with 13 bases between them. The CDR3 DNA is TGTGCCAGCAGCTCTCCGGGACCCGAAGCTTTCTTT. Its protein product is CASSSPGPEAFF.

The V call is TRBV4-3, the J call TRBJ2-6; the D gene is possibly TRBD1 (6 bases). The CDR3 covers 19 residues. The V gene lost 3 bases and the J gene lost 0 bases, with 18 bases spanning the gap. Germline CDR1 and CDR2: LGHNA and YSLEER. The CDR3 nucleotides are TGCGCCAGCAGCCATGACAGGCGGACCTCTCTCTCTGGGGCCAACGTCCTGACTTTC. This encodes CASSHDRRTSLSGANVLTF.

This clonotype was recorded many times. V usage is TRBV18 and J usage is TRBJ1-4, with D uncertain. Germline CDR1 is KGHSH and CDR2 is LQKENI. The CDR3 covers 12 residues. Trimming took off 6 bases at V and 5 bases at J, with 7 bases between the two ends. CDR3 sequence: CASSLENEKLFF. The CDR3 coding sequence is TGTGCCAGCTCTCTAGAGAATGAAAAACTGTTTTTT.